The 20 T cell receptor beta chains below were found in one sample sequenced in a study of blood T cells in healthy people across ages. A sample-barcoded 5' primer and a J-beta primer mix were used in a second PCR of about 7 to 12 cycles. TCRdb re-analysed the 5' RACE reads in MiXCR, keeping a single row per CDR3 protein. This sample carries about 1.8 million distinct CDR3 sequences, roughly 49% of them seen once, and the ten largest clones take less than 2.5%. What was sequenced was blood. The source is a woman in her forties in good health.

This clonotype showed up just a few times. J is TRBJ1-1 and V is TRBV7-9; D unresolved. CDR1 is SEHNR, CDR2 FQNEAQ, per germline (reference sequence). V gave up 1 base and J gave up 5 bases, with 11 bases separating them. CDR3 length equals 14 residues. The CDR3 DNA sequence: TGTGCCAGCAGCTTAGAGGTTCGGGGAACTGAAGCTTTCTTT. Translated, it gives CASSLEVRGTEAFF.

The chain links TRBV20-1 to TRBJ2-7; D is perhaps TRBD1 or TRBD2 (5 bases each). Trimming left V 6 bases short and J 0 bases short, with 18 bases between. Looked up from germline, CDR1 is DFQATT and CDR2 is SNEGSKA (reference sequence). The CDR3 totals 15 residues. The CDR3 DNA is TGCAGTGCGGGACCCGGGGCGTGGGACTCCTACGAGCAGTACTTC. Its protein is CSAGPGAWDSYEQYF.

The J gene is TRBJ2-1, the V gene TRBV6-6, with 8 bases identical to TRBD1. This CDR3 is 15 amino acids long. CDR1 and CDR2 from the germline V gene are MNHNY and SVGAGI (reference sequence). The junction had 9 bases not matched to a gene; V was cut back by 5 bases and J by 6 bases. The CDR3 bases are TGTGCCAGCAGTCGCGAAGGACAGGGAGCCAATGAGCAGTTCTTC. Translated, it gives CASSREGQGANEQFF.

This chain joins TRBV15 and TRBJ2-1, with D uncertain. CDR3 length equals 15 residues. V was shortened by 0 bases and J by 6 bases, with 12 bases between the two germline ends. Germline CDR1 and CDR2: LNHNV and YYDKDF (reference sequence). The CDR3 reads CATSRDRFGTNEQFF. The CDR3 nucleotides read TGTGCCACCAGCAGAGATAGGTTCGGAACCAATGAGCAGTTCTTC.

The rearrangement uses TRBV28 and TRBJ2-7; the D gene is possibly TRBD1 (6 bases). Trimming took off 6 bases at V and 2 bases at J, with 11 bases between the two ends. CDR1 is MDHEN and CDR2 is SYDVKM in the germline V gene. This CDR3 is 13 amino acids long. This CDR3 is CASRTNRAYEQYF. The CDR3 DNA reads TGTGCCAGCAGGACTAACAGGGCCTACGAGCAGTACTTC.

The rearrangement links TRBV4-2 to TRBJ2-3; the match to TRBD2 covers 12 bases. The V gene end was trimmed by 3 bases and the J gene end by 2 bases; junction bases not matched to a gene: 6. This CDR3 region has 17 residues. CDR1 is LGHNA, CDR2 YNFKEQ, per germline. The DNA of the CDR3 is TGTGCCAGCAGCCACCCACTAGCGGGGGGATTCACAGATACGCAGTATTTT. Translated, it gives CASSHPLAGGFTDTQYF.

The chain joins TRBV6-2 or TRBV6-3 to TRBJ2-4; 9 nucleotides line up with TRBD2. The J call may be incorrect, as the DNA end agrees better with TRBJ2-7. Per the germline V gene, CDR1 is MNHEY and CDR2 is SVGEGT. CDR3 size: 13 residues. The DNA of the CDR3 is TGTGCCAGCTATAGCGGGGGCCCATACGAGCAGTACTTC. Protein: CASYSGGPYEQYF.

The CDR3 bases are TGTGCCAGCAGTTCCTGGGGGGGGACAGGCGGGACTGAAGCTTTCTTT. Residues: CASSSWGGTGGTEAFF. The chain links TRBV6-6 to TRBJ1-1; 8 nucleotides match TRBD1. The germline V gene encodes CDR1 MNHNY and CDR2 SVGAGI (reference sequence). This CDR3 region has 16 residues. J lost 5 bases, V lost 4 bases, and 12 bases had no gene match.

The J gene is TRBJ1-5, the V gene TRBV6-6; 7 nucleotides match TRBD1. Germline-derived CDR1 and CDR2 are MNHNY and SVGAGI (reference sequence). V was pared by 2 bases and J by 6 bases, with 4 bases of the junction left unmatched. The CDR3 spans 14 residues. This chain's CDR3 is CASSYETGTQPQHF. Written as DNA, the CDR3 is TGTGCCAGCAGTTACGAGACAGGGACTCAGCCCCAGCATTTT.

This clonotype was counted a few times. This chain joins TRBV9 and TRBJ2-3; 7 positions agree with TRBD1. After removal of 4 bases from V and 1 base from J, the junction contained 9 bases not matched to a gene. This CDR3 comprises 16 residues. Germline lookup yields CDR1 SGDLS and CDR2 YYNGEE. The CDR3 sequence is CASSTLGQVRTDTQYF. The CDR3, as DNA: TGTGCCAGCAGCACCTTAGGACAGGTTCGCACAGATACGCAGTATTTT.

This clonotype turned up a few times. Just one base apart from a much larger clone, this may be a read error. The chain uses TRBV4-1 and TRBJ2-5; the D is unclear. CDR1 MGHRA and CDR2 YSYEKL come from the germline V gene. Between the trimmed V and J ends, which lost 0 bases and 7 bases, there was a span of 6 bases. The CDR3 contains 12 residues. CDR3 nucleotide sequence: TGCGCCAGCAGCCAAGATGAGGTGACCCAGTACTTC. Translating gives CASSQDEVTQYF.

A few counts support this clonotype. CDR3 bases: TGTGCCAGCAGTTTCGTGGCGGAAGGCTACACCTTC. The encoded protein is CASSFVAEGYTF. The chain employs TRBV12-3 or TRBV12-4 and TRBJ1-2; D uncertain. The CDR3 has 12 residues. V lost 3 bases and J 8 bases, leaving 10 bases between the germline ends.

The sample holds a few counts of this clonotype. The chain's CDR3 is CASSLAGRGSEQYF. As DNA, the CDR3 is TGTGCCAGCAGCTTGGCCGGCAGGGGATCCGAGCAGTACTTC. This chain joins TRBV5-6 and TRBJ2-4; maybe TRBD1 (6 bases). The last part of the DNA fits TRBJ2-7 better; the J call may be wrong. Germline-derived CDR1 and CDR2 are SGHDT and YYEEEE. The CDR3 is 14 residues long.

A few counts support this clonotype. The rearrangement uses TRBV12-3 or TRBV12-4 and TRBJ2-7; TRBD1 aligns across 9 bases. V was pared by 3 bases and J by 1 base, with 4 bases of the junction left unmatched. CDR3 size: 15 residues. The DNA for the CDR3 is TGTGCCAGCAGTTTCGGGACAGGGAAATCCTACGAGCAGTACTTC. It codes for CASSFGTGKSYEQYF.

This chain connects TRBV6-5 to TRBJ2-2; no clear D. V gave up 6 bases and J gave up 5 bases, with 10 bases separating them. The CDR3 runs to 13 residues. The germline V gene encodes CDR1 MNHEY and CDR2 SVGAGI. As DNA, the CDR3 is TGTGCCAGCAGCAAAATGAGTACCGGGGAGCTGTTTTTT. Its translation is CASSKMSTGELFF.

The V gene is TRBV7-9, the J gene TRBJ2-5; perhaps TRBD1 as D (5 bases). The closer fit of TRBJ2-7 to the DNA end suggests the J call may be wrong. The CDR3 covers 16 residues. The germline V gene has CDR1 SEHNR and CDR2 FQNEAQ (reference sequence). Here the CDR3 reads CASSLDSRWQGCEQYF. Here the CDR3 DNA reads TGTGCCAGCAGCTTAGATTCGCGGTGGCAGGGCTGCGAGCAGTACTTC.

The chain carries TRBV12-3 or TRBV12-4 and TRBJ2-7; D call uncertain. The CDR3 is made up of 11 amino acids. V lost 4 bases, J lost 5 bases, and 6 bases lay in between. The CDR3 sequence: CASSSVHEQYF. The CDR3 coding sequence is TGTGCCAGCAGTTCCGTCCACGAGCAGTACTTC.

The V call is TRBV10-3, the J call TRBJ2-5, with a weak D call TRBD2 (5 bases). V was trimmed by 0 bases and J by 4 bases, leaving 15 bases between them. This CDR3 spans 16 amino acids. The V gene's germline CDR1 is ENHRY and CDR2 SYGVKD. CDR3 sequence reads: CAISESNLAGPETQYF. The CDR3 region has the DNA TGTGCCATCAGTGAGTCGAATTTGGCGGGCCCAGAGACCCAGTACTTC.

CDR3 bases: TGCAGTGCTAGAGGGACAGCATCGAGCGGCTATGGCTACACCTTC. As protein: CSARGTASSGYGYTF. The V and J genes are TRBV20-1 and TRBJ1-2; D possibly corresponds to TRBD1 (6 bases). V lost 1 base and J 4 bases, leaving 16 bases between the germline ends. CDR3 length: 15 amino acids. Germline lookup yields CDR1 DFQATT and CDR2 SNEGSKA (reference sequence).

The chain links TRBV4-3 to TRBJ2-7; D may be TRBD2 (6 bases). CDR1 LGHNA and CDR2 YSLEER come from the germline V gene. Trimming cost V 1 base and J 7 bases, with 17 bases left between them. The CDR3 totals 15 residues. The CDR3 protein is CASSQGRGLYNEQYF. The CDR3 DNA follows: TGCGCCAGCAGCCAAGGGAGGGGACTGTACAATGAGCAGTACTTC.